This TCR beta chain was observed in a study of cytomegalovirus exposure and HLA in healthy donors. As for the study in general: Later analysis reported that the approximately 120 validation repertoires shared the platform of the roughly 680 first-cohort repertoires.

Assay used: immunoSEQ multiplex PCR; TCRdb lists only in-frame clones, some missing. The sample yields 80,000 to 95,000 clones, approximately 96% seen once. The CDR3 contains 14 residues. Germline V gene data show CDR1 as SGHKS and CDR2 as YYEKEE (reference sequence). The germline V and J ends were trimmed by 0 bases and 7 bases, with 13 bases remaining between them. Sequencing was performed on PBMCs. V gene TRBV5-5 combines with J gene TRBJ1-1, with a weak D call TRBD1 (6 bases). The TCR originated in a woman between 18 and 30 years old in good health and CMV-seronegative. CDR3 sequence reads: CASSLAWTVSEAFF. CDR3 DNA sequence: TGTGCCAGCAGCTTGGCGTGGACAGTTAGTGAAGCTTTCTTT.